This TCR beta chain was identified in a study of T cells in Graves' hyperthyroidism and ophthalmopathy. Patients aged 18 to 65 had newly diagnosed hyperthyroidism lasting under 2 months. Any patient presenting with uncontrolled infection, other autoimmune disease, pregnancy or lactation was left out. Fresh peripheral blood, around 9.5 ml, yielded the PBMCs. The V gene's germline CDR1 is SEHNR and CDR2 FQNEAQ (reference sequence). The CDR3 covers 15 residues. V lost 1 base and J lost 3; bases outside the gene matches: 4. This clonotype was counted many times. Its specificity is not known. Amplified regions were TCR beta CDR3 sequences from RNA transcripts. The TCR CDR3 first-round RT-PCR relied on the HTBI primer set. One entry per CDR3 protein, called by TCRdb with MiXCR from the multiplex PCR reads. The sample lists around 300,000 distinct CDR3 sequences; roughly an eighth were seen once. Study-wide results and caveats: Blood also contained most expanded thyroid clonotypes above 0.001.

This chain joins TRBV7-9 and TRBJ2-7; 9 nucleotides match TRBD1. Sequenced: blood. The source is a woman in her thirties or forties with Graves' hyperthyroidism. CDR3 residues: CASSLESDRGYEQYF. The CDR3 nucleotides read TGTGCCAGCAGCTTAGAATCGGACAGGGGCTACGAGCAGTACTTC.